The present T cell receptor (beta chain) was sequenced within a study of vaccination and CD4 T cells after COVID-19. About the research overall: With nine mild cases and one severe, convalescent patients were SARS-CoV-2 positive by nasal swab PCR. Each of the control cultures got a CEFX pool, an HIV-1 Nef pool, or no peptide. Overlapping peptides of the spike proteins of SARS-CoV-2, HCoV-NL63, HCoV-OC43 and HCoV-229E were used for cell stimulation.

About this clonotype itself: The antigen is not known.

Sample treatment: approximately nine-day PBMC culture with coronavirus spike peptide pools or control peptides (ViraFEST assay). ViraFEST expanded antigen-specific T cells with peptide pools, then sequenced TCRs. Oncomine TCR Beta short-read sequencing was applied to DNA from cultured CD4+ T cells. Each CDR3 protein is one row after TCRdb ran MiXCR on the PCR reads. The sample consists of about 20,000 distinct CDR3 sequences, roughly three fifths of them appearing once. The TCR was taken from a human donor who had recovered from COVID-19. The material sequenced was CD4+ T cells from blood, cultured in vitro, taken after SARS-CoV-2 vaccination.

CDR3 nucleotide sequence: TGTGCCAGCAGCTTACTTGCGGGAATAGATACGCAGTATTTT. This encodes CASSLLAGIDTQYF. The genes are TRBV7-3 and TRBJ2-3; D possibly corresponds to TRBD2 (6 bases). Germline loops: CDR1 SGHTA, CDR2 FQGTGA. V lost 2 bases and J lost 5, with 11 bases in between. The CDR3 is 14 residues long.